This section outlines one T cell receptor beta chain sequence together with its context. The entry originates in a study of T cell responses to AZD1222 COVID-19 vaccine. The method was immunoSEQ multiplex PCR; TCRdb's version includes in-frame clones alone and lacks a portion of them. In the table there are about 66,000 clones, around 74% of which are singletons. This CDR3 is 15 amino acids long. Germline CDR1 and CDR2: SGDLS and YYNGEE. V was cut by 0 bases and J by 2 bases, with 12 bases left in between. The TCR comes from an adult in good health. The chain links TRBV9 to TRBJ2-7, with a possible D match to TRBD1 (6 bases). The sample consisted of peripheral blood, taken on day 0 of MenACWY control vaccination. The CDR3 bases are TGTGCCAGCAGCGTAGGGGCAGGGGATACCTACGAGCAGTACTTC. Its translation is CASSVGAGDTYEQYF.